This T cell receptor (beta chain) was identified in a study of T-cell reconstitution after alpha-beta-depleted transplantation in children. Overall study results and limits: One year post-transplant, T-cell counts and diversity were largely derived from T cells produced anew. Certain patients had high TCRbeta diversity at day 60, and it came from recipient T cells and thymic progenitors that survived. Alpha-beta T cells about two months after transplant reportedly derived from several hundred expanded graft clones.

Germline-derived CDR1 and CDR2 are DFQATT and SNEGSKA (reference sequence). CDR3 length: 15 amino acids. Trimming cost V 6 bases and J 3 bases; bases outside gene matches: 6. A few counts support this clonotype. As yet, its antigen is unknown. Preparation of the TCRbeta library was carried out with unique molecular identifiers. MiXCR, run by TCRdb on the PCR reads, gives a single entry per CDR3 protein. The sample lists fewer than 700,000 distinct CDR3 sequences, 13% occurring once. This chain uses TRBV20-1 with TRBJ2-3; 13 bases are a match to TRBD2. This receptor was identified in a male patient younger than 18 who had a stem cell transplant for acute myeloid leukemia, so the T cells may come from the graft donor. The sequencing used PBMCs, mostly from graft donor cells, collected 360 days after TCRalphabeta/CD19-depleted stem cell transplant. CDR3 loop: CSAAKLAGGTDTQYF. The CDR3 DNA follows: TGCAGTGCCGCAAAACTAGCGGGAGGGACAGATACGCAGTATTTT.